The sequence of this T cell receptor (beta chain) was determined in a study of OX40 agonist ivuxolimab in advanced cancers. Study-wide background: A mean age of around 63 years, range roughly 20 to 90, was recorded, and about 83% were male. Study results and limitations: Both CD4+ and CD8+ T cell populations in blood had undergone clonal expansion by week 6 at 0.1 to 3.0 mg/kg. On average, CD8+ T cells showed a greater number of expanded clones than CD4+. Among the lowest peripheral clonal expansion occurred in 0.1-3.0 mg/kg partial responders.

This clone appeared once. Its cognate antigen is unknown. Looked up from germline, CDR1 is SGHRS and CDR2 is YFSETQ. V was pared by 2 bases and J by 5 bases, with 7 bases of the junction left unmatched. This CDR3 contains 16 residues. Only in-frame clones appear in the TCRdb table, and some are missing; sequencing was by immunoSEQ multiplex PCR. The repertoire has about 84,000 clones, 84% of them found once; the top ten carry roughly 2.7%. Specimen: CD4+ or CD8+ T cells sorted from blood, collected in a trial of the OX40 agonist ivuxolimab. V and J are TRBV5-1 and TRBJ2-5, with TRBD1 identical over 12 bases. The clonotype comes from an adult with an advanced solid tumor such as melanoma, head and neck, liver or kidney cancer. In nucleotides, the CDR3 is TGCGCCAGCAGCTTCGCCGGGACAGGGGGCTTGGAGACCCAGTACTTC. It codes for CASSFAGTGGLETQYF.